The entry below describes one T cell receptor (beta chain). Antigen specificity is unknown. Time point in this sample: week 23, last vaccination. A 20-mer mutant IDH1 peptide at 300 ug was injected subcutaneously with topical imiquimod. The data were obtained in a study of a mutant IDH1 vaccine in newly diagnosed glioma. The ends were cut back, 10 bases at V and 7 bases at J, with 17 bases in the middle. The CDR3 is 13 residues long. Sequenced by immunoSEQ multiplex PCR; TCRdb stores in-frame clones only, minus some. The sample lists about 55,000 clones; 80% were seen once. The sequenced sample was PBMCs, obtained from a glioma patient whose treatment included an IDH1 peptide vaccine. The chain links TRBV6-7 to TRBJ1-5, with D maybe TRBD1 (5 bases). TRBV6-7 is assigned to the ORF class and has an uncertain function. The TCR sequence derives from a man in his forties with glioma. The CDR3 is CAIYRSPGQPQHF. As DNA, the CDR3 is TGTGCCATCTACCGATCCCCAGGGCAGCCCCAGCATTTT.